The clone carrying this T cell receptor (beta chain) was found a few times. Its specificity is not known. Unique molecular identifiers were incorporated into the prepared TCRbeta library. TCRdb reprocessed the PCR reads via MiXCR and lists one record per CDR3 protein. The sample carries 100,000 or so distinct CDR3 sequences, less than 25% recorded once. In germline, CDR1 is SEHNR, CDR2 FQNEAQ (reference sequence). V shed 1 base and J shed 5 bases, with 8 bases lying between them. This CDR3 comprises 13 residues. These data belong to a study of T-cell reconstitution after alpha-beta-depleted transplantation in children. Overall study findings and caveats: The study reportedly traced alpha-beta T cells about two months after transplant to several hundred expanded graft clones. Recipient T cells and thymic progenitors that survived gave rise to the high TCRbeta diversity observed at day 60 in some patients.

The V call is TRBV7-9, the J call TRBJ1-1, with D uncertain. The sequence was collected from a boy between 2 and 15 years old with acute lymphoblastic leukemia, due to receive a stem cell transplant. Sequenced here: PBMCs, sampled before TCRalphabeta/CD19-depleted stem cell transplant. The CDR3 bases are TGTGCCAGCAGCTTAGACGGAATAACTGAAGCTTTCTTT. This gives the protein CASSLDGITEAFF.